This T cell receptor beta chain was sequenced during a study of graft-versus-host responses after intestinal transplantation (dated by TCRdb to about 2021). Some background on the complete study: The transplants that recipients got were multivisceral, liver-intestinal, or isolated intestinal. The cohort enrolled 24 intestinal transplant recipients, one of whom was a retransplant, and a few patients without pretransplant specimens were excluded. Samples from a few later patients were sequenced in-house on an Illumina MiSeq with MiXCR processing rather than by the commercial service. A peak of at least 4% donor T cells among recipient peripheral blood mononuclear cells was the definition used for donor T cell macrochimerism. To identify alloreactive clones, pre-transplant mixed lymphocyte reaction products were sequenced and compared with unstimulated pre-transplant donor and recipient T cells. After intestinal transplantation, graft-versus-host and host-versus-graft alloreactive T cell clones were followed in the graft, circulation and bone marrow using bulk TCR-beta CDR3 sequencing. Every recipient was given anti-thymocyte globulin induction, then maintenance tacrolimus and steroids for approximately 3 years.

Results and caveats for the whole study, not just this receptor: GvH clones were detected in recipient bone marrow, and some appeared earlier in ileal mucosa or blood, consistent with an intestinal mucosal origin. In patients with donor T cell macrochimerism, the allografts had high GvH to HvG T cell clonal ratios. Peak levels of circulating GvH clones were associated with declines in HvG clones early after transplant. The relatively low number and heterogeneity of intestinal transplant patients limited the conclusions.

In the germline V gene, CDR1 corresponds to SGHVS and CDR2 to FQNEAQ. The CDR3 holds 14 amino acids from the cysteine to the phenylalanine. The DNA shown is the 42-base CDR3, in frame from base 1. At the junction V is shortened by 5 bases and J by 6 bases, with 13 bases in between. This sample's time point label indicates: cells obtained before transplantation from donor or recipient. In mixed lymphocyte reactions, around 200,000 CFSE-labeled pre-transplant responders were plated with around 200,000 irradiated violet-dye-labeled stimulators and cultured for around six days. Proliferating CD3+CD4+CFSE-low and CD3+CD8+CFSE-low responder cells were FACS-sorted on a BD Influx sorter after the mixed lymphocyte reaction. The library came from the immunoSEQ multiplex PCR assay. In most patients, genomic DNA was isolated using the Qiagen DNeasy Blood and Tissue Kit and sent frozen to Adaptive Biotechnologies for TCR sequencing. Adaptive Biotechnologies carried out high-throughput TCR-beta CDR3 sequencing of genomic DNA for most patients. The paper's data handling went like this. TCR sequencing data for around 19 patients were retrieved from Adaptive's ImmunoSEQ software; a few other patients were processed with MiXCR and VDJtools. CD4 versus CD8 sorting errors were corrected by removing sequences found in both subsets at a frequency ratio below 5:1. CDR3 nucleotide sequences shared by donor and recipient were removed because the origin of these sequences could not be assigned. To be classed as alloreactive, a clone needed at least 2-fold expansion over unstimulated cells and a minimum CFSE-low frequency of 0.002% (template counts) or 0.001% (read counts). Mappable clones were those detected in sequenced pre-transplant spleen, lymph node, or MLR CFSE-low populations of the donor or recipient. Cumulative frequency of alloreactive clones was calculated as a percentage of all sequences weighted by copy number. TCRdb mirrors the immuneACCESS table, restricted to in-frame sequences. Some clones are absent from its copies; in checked studies, under half trace to an unresolved V gene, and the reason for the others is unknown. V and J calls and clone size are as listed in that table; D and trimming were resolved from the DNA. Across this sample there are a few thousand clones, with roughly a third seen only once. In total, the top ten clones hold 6.2% of the sample.

In the case of this clone: No much larger clonotype is one base removed from it; base qualities were not supplied.

Material: alloreactive CD4+ T cells from a mixed lymphocyte reaction culture, obtained before transplantation. The cell subset or site label, as the study defines it: CFSE-low proliferating T cells sorted from roughly 6-day pre-transplant mixed lymphocyte reaction (GvH or HvG direction). The V gene is TRBV7-8 and the J gene is TRBJ2-2; the D gene is possibly TRBD1, with 5 bases matching. The TCR sequence derives from a human patient who was an organ donor for intestinal transplantation. The nucleotides read TGTGCCAGCAGCGTCACCAGGGATTCCGGGGAGCTGTTTTTT. Its translation reads: CASSVTRDSGELFF.